This T cell receptor (beta chain) was captured by sequencing in a study of blood T cell repertoires in COVID-19. Background on the study: Whether acute or convalescent, the COVID-19 samples came from the United States, Italy and Spain. T cells, B-cell-depleted T cells, or PBMCs provided the cDNA or gDNA that served as material.

Per the study methods: Estimates of nucleated cell counts were drawn from the amplification of reference gene primers. Repertoires were generated with immunoSEQ multiplex PCR, while TCRdb's copy carries only in-frame clones and drops some. V and J calls and clone size are those listed in that table; D and trimming were worked out from the DNA. The sample holds roughly 59,000 clones, about 86% seen once. V was clipped by 0 bases and J by 1 base, with 9 bases between them. From germline, CDR1 is SGHAT and CDR2 FQNNGV. CDR3 length equals 15 residues. The chain joins TRBV11-2 to TRBJ1-1; unclear D gene. The source of this sequence is a human donor in a cohort sampled during active COVID-19. The sample was peripheral blood. CDR3 protein: CASSLDPSPNTEAFF. In nucleotides, the CDR3 is TGTGCCAGCAGCTTAGATCCCAGTCCGAACACTGAAGCTTTCTTT.